Shown below are 8 T cell receptor beta chains from a single sample sequenced in a study of cytomegalovirus exposure and HLA in healthy donors. PCR employed 60 Vbeta and 13 Jbeta primers. Profiled with immunoSEQ multiplex PCR; TCRdb holds only in-frame clones, not every one. The table includes about 140,000 clones, more than 70% detected once. Specimen: PBMCs. These receptors were collected from a middle-aged man in good health and CMV-seronegative.

The V and J genes are TRBV7-9 and TRBJ2-7; D perhaps matches TRBD1 (5 bases). CDR3 length: 15 residues. CDR1 is SEHNR and CDR2 is FQNEAQ in the germline V gene (reference sequence). V lost 7 bases, J lost 2 bases, and 18 bases lay in between. The DNA for the CDR3 is TGTGCCAGCATTTCTGGGGCAGGGTACCCCTACGAGCAGTACTTC. This gives the protein CASISGAGYPYEQYF. Looking up the rest from reference TRBV7-9 and TRBJ2-7 gives the full variable domain: DTGVSQNPRHKITKRGQNVTFRCDPISEHNRLYWYRQTLGQGPEFLTYFQNEAQLEKSRLLSDRFSAERPKGSFSTLEIQRTEQGDSAMYLCASISGAGYPYEQYFGPGTRLTVT.

J is TRBJ1-4 and V is TRBV18; TRBD1 aligns across 7 bases. The V segment lost 1 base and the J segment 2 bases; nucleotides outside the gene matches: 7. CDR3 length equals 17 residues. Germline CDR1 KGHSH, CDR2 LQKENI. As DNA, the CDR3 is TGTGCCAGCTCACCACAGGAGGGGGCTCGGACTAATGAAAAACTGTTTTTT. Translating gives CASSPQEGARTNEKLFF.

The rearrangement uses TRBV9 and TRBJ1-1; 8 nucleotides align to TRBD1. CDR1 SGDLS and CDR2 YYNGEE come from the germline V gene. J gave up 2 bases and V 4 bases, and 7 bases lay outside the gene matches. The CDR3 is 15 amino acids. The CDR3 DNA sequence: TGTGCCAGCAGCCTCGCCGGGACAGGTAACACTGAAGCTTTCTTT. It codes for CASSLAGTGNTEAFF.

The gene calls are TRBV28 and TRBJ2-1; 9 nucleotides match TRBD1. V lost 2 bases to trimming and J lost 7 bases; unmatched junction nucleotides: 3. The CDR3 consists of 14 residues. The germline gives CDR1 MDHEN, CDR2 SYDVKM. The CDR3 reads CASSLNRGPNEQFF. CDR3 nucleotide sequence: TGTGCCAGCAGTTTAAACAGGGGGCCAAATGAGCAGTTCTTC.

This rearrangement joins TRBV28 to TRBJ1-2; 7 nucleotides align to TRBD1. Germline loops: CDR1 MDHEN, CDR2 SYDVKM. The length of the CDR3 is 14 residues. The V gene end was trimmed by 2 bases and the J gene end by 4 bases; junction bases not matched to a gene: 4. Here the CDR3 reads CASSLEGGVYGYTF. The CDR3 DNA follows: TGTGCCAGCAGTTTAGAAGGGGGCGTCTATGGCTACACCTTC.

The chain carries TRBV7-6 and TRBJ2-1; 10 nucleotides match TRBD1. The V and J ends lost 4 bases and 2 bases, in that order; junction bases with no gene match: 11. The germline gives CDR1 SGHVS, CDR2 FNYEAQ. The CDR3 consists of 18 residues. CDR3 residues: CASSSRLRDRGPYNEQFF. Here the CDR3 DNA reads TGTGCCAGCAGCTCCCGACTCAGGGACAGGGGACCCTACAATGAGCAGTTCTTC.

The CDR3 DNA reads TGTGCCAGTAGTATTGCAGGGCCCCCCACAGATACGCAGTATTTT. Protein product: CASSIAGPPTDTQYF. The chain recombines TRBV19 with TRBJ2-3; maybe TRBD1 (5 bases). CDR1 is LNHDA and CDR2 is SQIVND in the germline V gene (reference sequence). CDR3 length equals 15 residues. V lost 3 bases and J 2 bases, leaving 12 bases between the germline ends.

This chain links TRBV7-9 with TRBJ1-1; D unresolved. Germline V gene data show CDR1 as SEHNR and CDR2 as FQNEAQ (reference sequence). The CDR3 is 11 amino acids. Between the trimmed V and J ends, which lost 4 bases and 3 bases, there was a span of 3 bases. The CDR3 DNA reads as TGTGCCAGCAGCTCTGACACTGAAGCTTTCTTT. It encodes CASSSDTEAFF.